This TCR beta chain derives from a study of cytomegalovirus exposure and HLA in healthy donors. Regarding the study as a whole: A prior analysis recorded that most TCR beta V segments were productive about 87% or about 30% of the time. Follow-up analysis found HLA locus-dependent TCR association rates, highest for DRB1 and lowest for HLA-C.

The CDR3 covers 13 residues. Trimming took 5 bases from V and 3 from J; bases not matched to a gene: 3. Germline V gene data show CDR1 as MNHNY and CDR2 as SVGAGI (reference sequence). PCR involved 60 Vbeta and 13 Jbeta primers. Sequencing used immunoSEQ multiplex PCR; TCRdb keeps in-frame clones, though not all of them. Of some 120,000 clones listed, 81% are singletons. In its sample, this clone was seen a few times. The antigen remains unidentified. This rearrangement joins TRBV6-6 to TRBJ2-7, with 8 bases that match TRBD2. Sequencing was done on a sample of PBMCs. This sequence originates from a young woman in good health and CMV-seronegative. CDR3 nucleotide sequence: TGTGCCAGCAGTCCCCGGGAGGGCTACGAGCAGTACTTC. It is translated as CASSPREGYEQYF.